The clone carrying this T cell receptor (beta chain) was counted at least ten times. Its matching antigen is unknown. These data originate in a study of T-cell reconstitution after alpha-beta-depleted transplantation in children. Overall study findings and caveats: Where some patients showed high TCRbeta diversity at day 60, it came from recipient T cells and thymic progenitors that had survived.

Unique molecular identifiers were incorporated when the TCRbeta library was constructed. TCRdb passed the PCR reads through MiXCR, listing each CDR3 protein once. The table has around 450,000 distinct CDR3 sequences, roughly 10% seen once. Germline loops: CDR1 SGHAT, CDR2 FQNNGV. The J segment lost 3 bases and the V segment lost 1 base, leaving 8 bases of the junction unmatched. This CDR3 spans 16 amino acids. The chain employs TRBV11-2 and TRBJ2-7; 8 nucleotides match TRBD1. The source was PBMCs, collected before TCRalphabeta/CD19-depleted stem cell transplant. The sequence came from a child under 10 years old with inherited bone marrow failure, due to receive a stem cell transplant. The CDR3 sequence is CASSLATGDIGYEQYF. Written as DNA, the CDR3 is TGTGCCAGCAGCTTAGCGACAGGGGATATTGGCTACGAGCAGTACTTC.